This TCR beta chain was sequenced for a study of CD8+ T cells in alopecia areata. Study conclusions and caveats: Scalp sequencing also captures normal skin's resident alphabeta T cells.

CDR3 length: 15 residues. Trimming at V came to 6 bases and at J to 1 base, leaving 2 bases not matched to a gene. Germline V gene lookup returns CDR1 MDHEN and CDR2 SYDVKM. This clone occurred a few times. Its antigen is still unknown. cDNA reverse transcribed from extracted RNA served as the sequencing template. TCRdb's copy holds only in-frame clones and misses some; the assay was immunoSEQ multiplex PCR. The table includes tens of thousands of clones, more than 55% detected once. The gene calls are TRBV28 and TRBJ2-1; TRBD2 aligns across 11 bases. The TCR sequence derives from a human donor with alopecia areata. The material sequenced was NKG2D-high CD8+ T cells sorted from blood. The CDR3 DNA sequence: TGTGCCAGCAGATGGACTAGCGGGTCCTACAATGAGCAGTTCTTC. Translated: CASRWTSGSYNEQFF.